What follows are 24 T cell receptor beta chains derived from one specimen sequenced in a study of shared clonotypes between healthy human individuals. Profiling relied on immunoSEQ multiplex PCR, and the TCRdb table lists in-frame clones only, not all of them. The sample lists more than 2 million clones; approximately 94% were seen once. Sequences were obtained from naive CD4+ T cells sorted from blood. Subset indicated: CD45RA+ positively selected. These receptors all stem from a man aged 18-30 years in good health.

The V gene is TRBV11-2, the J gene TRBJ2-7, with 7 bases identical to TRBD2. The CDR3 extends over 15 amino acids. Germline lookup yields CDR1 SGHAT and CDR2 FQNNGV. With 1 base clipped from V and 5 bases from J, the junction kept 8 bases outside the gene matches. CDR3 sequence: CASSLGPVRGNEQYF. The CDR3 DNA reads as TGTGCCAGCAGCTTAGGCCCGGTGCGGGGGAACGAGCAGTACTTC.

V gene TRBV30 combines with J gene TRBJ2-1; D is unclear. The CDR3 is 15 amino acids. Germline V CDR1 and CDR2: GTSNPN, SVGIG (reference sequence). Deletions cut 5 bases from V and 0 bases from J, with 14 bases between. In DNA form, the CDR3 reads TGTGCCTGGGTTGGGTTCCGGAGCTCCTACAATGAGCAGTTCTTC. This sequence encodes CAWVGFRSSYNEQFF.

The chain couples TRBV7-2 to TRBJ2-3, with 14 bases identical to TRBD2. V was clipped by 5 bases and J by 4 bases; unmatched bases: 2. The CDR3 is 15 amino acids. The V gene's germline CDR1 is SGHTA and CDR2 FQGNSA. CDR3 amino acids: CASSQTSGRADTQYF. The DNA for the CDR3 is TGTGCCAGCAGCCAGACTAGCGGGAGGGCAGATACGCAGTATTTT.

The chain links TRBV7-2 to TRBJ1-5, with D hard to call. Germline lookup yields CDR1 SGHTA and CDR2 FQGNSA. The V end was cut by 4 bases, the J end by 0 bases, with 10 bases between. There are 15 residues in the CDR3. The CDR3 nucleotides read TGTGCCAGCAGCTGGGATTCTATTAGCAATCAGCCCCAGCATTTT. Translation gives CASSWDSISNQPQHF.

This chain uses TRBV4-3 with TRBJ2-2, with 9 bases that match TRBD2. V lost 2 bases and J lost 0; bases outside the gene matches: 13. This CDR3 comprises 20 residues. Germline CDR1 reads LGHNA; CDR2 reads YSLEER. The CDR3 region is CASSQTFLLAGGANTGELFF. CDR3 coding DNA: TGCGCCAGCAGCCAAACATTTCTACTAGCGGGCGGCGCGAACACCGGGGAGCTGTTTTTT.

V and J are TRBV29-1 and TRBJ2-2; 11 nucleotides line up with TRBD2. Losses at the gene ends were 4 bases for V and 2 bases for J; bases not matched to a gene: 6. The CDR3 has 16 amino acids. Germline values: CDR1 SQVTM, CDR2 ANQGSEA. In DNA form, the CDR3 reads TGCAGCGTTGTCGCTAGCGGGGGGTCCAACACCGGGGAGCTGTTTTTT. Translated: CSVVASGGSNTGELFF.

J is TRBJ1-1 and V is TRBV2, with D uncertain. V gave up 3 bases and J gave up 1 base, with 9 bases separating them. CDR3 length: 14 amino acids. The germline CDR1 and CDR2 sequences are SNHLY and FYNNEI. CDR3 DNA sequence: TGTGCCAGCAGTGACTTAGGGAGGAACACTGAAGCTTTCTTT. This encodes CASSDLGRNTEAFF. The full variable domain, rest sourced from reference TRBV2 and TRBJ1-1, is EPEVTQTPSHQVTQMGQEVILRCVPISNHLYFYWYRQILGQKVEFLVSFYNNEISEKSEIFDDQFSVERPDGSNFTLKIRSTKLEDSAMYFCASSDLGRNTEAFFGQGTRLTVV.

The gene calls are TRBV6-5 and TRBJ1-1, with D uncertain. Trimming removed 5 bases from V and 9 bases from J, with 22 bases in between. The CDR3 spans 15 residues. CDR1 is MNHEY and CDR2 is SVGAGI in the germline V gene. CDR3 DNA sequence: TGTGCCAGCAGTCAAATCGCCCGACACCTGAAAAAAGCTTTCTTT. It translates to CASSQIARHLKKAFF.

The chain is built from TRBV10-1 and TRBJ2-5, with a weak D call TRBD2 (5 bases). The CDR3 runs to 15 residues. V was trimmed by 1 base and J by 5 bases, leaving 14 bases between them. Germline CDR1 and CDR2: WNHNN and SYGVQD (reference sequence). The CDR3 bases are TGCGCCAGCAGTGAGTTCCGCGGACTGGCGGAGACCCAGTACTTC. As protein: CASSEFRGLAETQYF.

As regards this clone: Within the sample, other DNA sequences also encode this same CDR3. As DNA, the CDR3 is TGTGCCATCAGTGAGTTTGGTGCAACTAATGAAAAACTGTTTTTT. Amino acids: CAISEFGATNEKLFF. The chain has TRBV10-3 and TRBJ1-4; D ambiguous. Germline assignment: CDR1 ENHRY and CDR2 SYGVKD. V was clipped by 1 base and J by 0 bases, with 6 bases between them. This CDR3 contains 15 residues.

The CDR3, as DNA: TGTGCCAGTAGCGGGGACAACTATGGCTACACCTTC. Amino acids: CASSGDNYGYTF. V is TRBV19 and J is TRBJ1-2; a weak D match, TRBD1 (5 bases). The V end lost 6 bases, the J end lost 2 bases, and 7 bases lay between the germline ends. Germline V gene data show CDR1 as LNHDA and CDR2 as SQIVND (reference sequence). The CDR3 runs to 12 residues.

This rearrangement joins TRBV5-1 to TRBJ2-5, with TRBD2 matching over 12 bases. Germline V gives CDR1 SGHRS, CDR2 YFSETQ. V was pared by 2 bases and J by 1 base, with 15 bases of the junction left unmatched. The CDR3 has 20 residues. The CDR3 nucleotides are TGCGCCAGCAGCTTTGGCACCCTAGCGGGGGGGCCAACAGGCCAAGAGACCCAGTACTTC. This sequence encodes CASSFGTLAGGPTGQETQYF.

Of note for this clone: Compared with germline, one end of the junction differs, possibly owing to a read error. This CDR3 is also generated by other DNA sequences in the sample. The chain has TRBV29-1 and TRBJ1-1; no reliable D call. Germline lookup yields CDR1 SQVTM and CDR2 ANQGSEA. The CDR3 runs 12 residues. CDR3 coding DNA: TGCAGCGTTGTACGCAGTCCCACTGAAGCATTCTTT. It is translated as CSVVRSPTEAFF.

This chain uses TRBV4-1 with TRBJ2-2; no definite D call. CDR3 length equals 16 residues. V lost 1 base and J lost 8, with 17 bases in between. The germline CDR1 and CDR2 sequences are MGHRA and YSYEKL. The DNA for the CDR3 is TGCGCCAGCAGCCAAGTCATAGGGCAGTTGTGGGGGGAGCTGTTTTTT. Its protein product is CASSQVIGQLWGELFF.

The chain is built from TRBV11-2 and TRBJ1-1; D is possibly TRBD1 (5 bases). V shed 1 base and J shed 4 bases, with 16 bases lying between them. The CDR3 has 16 residues. Germline CDR1 is SGHAT and CDR2 is FQNNGV. In nucleotides, the CDR3 is TGTGCCAGCAGCTTAGGCAGGGTTTCCTCAGGCACTGAAGCTTTCTTT. Protein sequence: CASSLGRVSSGTEAFF. Supplemented by reference TRBV11-2 and TRBJ1-1, the full variable domain reads EAGVAQSPRYKIIEKRQSVAFWCNPISGHATLYWYQQILGQGPKLLIQFQNNGVVDDSQLPKDRFSAERLKGVDSTLKIQPAKLEDSAVYLCASSLGRVSSGTEAFFGQGTRLTVV.

The V call is TRBV5-6, the J call TRBJ1-2; D gene unclear. The CDR3 extends over 15 amino acids. Trimming shortened V by 0 bases and J by 0 bases, and 9 bases separated the two germline ends. CDR1 and CDR2 from the germline V gene are SGHDT and YYEEEE. The CDR3, as DNA: TGTGCCAGCAGCTTGGAACCGCGTTCTAACTATGGCTACACCTTC. Its translation: CASSLEPRSNYGYTF.

This chain uses TRBV5-6 with TRBJ1-1; D perhaps matches TRBD1 (5 bases). The germline V gene encodes CDR1 SGHDT and CDR2 YYEEEE. Deletions cut 4 bases from V and 6 bases from J, with 13 bases between. This CDR3 is built from 13 residues. In DNA, the CDR3 is TGTGCCAGCAGCCAGCAGGGAGTATCTGAAGCTTTCTTT. Protein: CASSQQGVSEAFF.

The V gene is TRBV7-9, the J gene TRBJ1-5; TRBD1 agrees at 7 bases. The V and J ends lost 0 bases and 0 bases, in that order; junction bases with no gene match: 8. CDR1 and CDR2 from the germline V gene are SEHNR and FQNEAQ (reference sequence). The CDR3 spans 18 residues. In DNA form, the CDR3 reads TGTGCCAGCAGCTTAGCGGGGGTAACAGGGGTTAGCAATCAGCCCCAGCATTTT. It is translated as CASSLAGVTGVSNQPQHF.

The chain couples TRBV4-3 to TRBJ2-7, with D unresolved. The germline V and J ends were trimmed by 1 base and 0 bases, with 16 bases remaining between them. CDR1 and CDR2 (germline): LGHNA, YSLEER. The CDR3 extends over 17 amino acids. The CDR3 loop reads CASSQVGSGKSSYEQYF. The CDR3 DNA follows: TGCGCCAGCAGCCAAGTCGGTTCGGGTAAAAGCTCCTACGAGCAGTACTTC.

This chain uses TRBV19 with TRBJ1-5, with unresolved D. The germline V gene has CDR1 LNHDA and CDR2 SQIVND (reference sequence). There are 12 residues in the CDR3. Trimming took 7 bases from V and 11 from J, leaving 15 bases between them. CDR3 sequence (DNA): TGTGCCAGTACCTTCCCAGGAGAGGCCCAGCATTTT. It is translated as CASTFPGEAQHF.

This clone was observed a handful of times. As DNA, the CDR3 is TGTGCCAGCAGTACCCCAGGAGCGCATGGCTACACCTTC. Encoded protein: CASSTPGAHGYTF. The chain carries TRBV6-5 and TRBJ1-2; D not resolved. Trimming shortened V by 5 bases and J by 6 bases, and 13 bases separated the two germline ends. The CDR3 sequence is 13 residues long. CDR1 MNHEY and CDR2 SVGAGI come from the germline V gene.

The rearrangement links TRBV30 to TRBJ2-6; tentative D call: TRBD2 (6 bases). Per the germline V gene, CDR1 is GTSNPN and CDR2 is SVGIG (reference sequence). The CDR3 covers 16 residues. V dropped 0 bases and J dropped 2 bases, with 11 bases sitting between them. CDR3 in amino acids: CAWSVLGGPGANVLTF. The CDR3 nucleotides read TGTGCCTGGAGTGTACTGGGGGGTCCTGGGGCCAACGTCCTGACTTTC.

The gene calls are TRBV30 and TRBJ1-2, with D perhaps matching TRBD1 (5 bases). The V and J ends lost 4 bases and 8 bases respectively, with 14 bases between them. The CDR3 spans 12 residues. CDR1 is GTSNPN and CDR2 is SVGIG in the germline V gene (reference sequence). CDR3 sequence (DNA): TGTGCCTGGATCTATCGGGACGAAGGCTACACCTTC. Its protein is CAWIYRDEGYTF.

The chain has TRBV5-1 and TRBJ2-3, with TRBD1 identical over 10 bases. This CDR3 region has 16 residues. CDR1 and CDR2 (germline): SGHRS, YFSETQ. The V gene end was trimmed by 4 bases and the J gene end by 5 bases; junction bases not matched to a gene: 10. The CDR3 nucleotides read TGCGCCAGCAGCCCGGGTGGGGACAGGGGACGAGATACGCAGTATTTT. Translating gives CASSPGGDRGRDTQYF.